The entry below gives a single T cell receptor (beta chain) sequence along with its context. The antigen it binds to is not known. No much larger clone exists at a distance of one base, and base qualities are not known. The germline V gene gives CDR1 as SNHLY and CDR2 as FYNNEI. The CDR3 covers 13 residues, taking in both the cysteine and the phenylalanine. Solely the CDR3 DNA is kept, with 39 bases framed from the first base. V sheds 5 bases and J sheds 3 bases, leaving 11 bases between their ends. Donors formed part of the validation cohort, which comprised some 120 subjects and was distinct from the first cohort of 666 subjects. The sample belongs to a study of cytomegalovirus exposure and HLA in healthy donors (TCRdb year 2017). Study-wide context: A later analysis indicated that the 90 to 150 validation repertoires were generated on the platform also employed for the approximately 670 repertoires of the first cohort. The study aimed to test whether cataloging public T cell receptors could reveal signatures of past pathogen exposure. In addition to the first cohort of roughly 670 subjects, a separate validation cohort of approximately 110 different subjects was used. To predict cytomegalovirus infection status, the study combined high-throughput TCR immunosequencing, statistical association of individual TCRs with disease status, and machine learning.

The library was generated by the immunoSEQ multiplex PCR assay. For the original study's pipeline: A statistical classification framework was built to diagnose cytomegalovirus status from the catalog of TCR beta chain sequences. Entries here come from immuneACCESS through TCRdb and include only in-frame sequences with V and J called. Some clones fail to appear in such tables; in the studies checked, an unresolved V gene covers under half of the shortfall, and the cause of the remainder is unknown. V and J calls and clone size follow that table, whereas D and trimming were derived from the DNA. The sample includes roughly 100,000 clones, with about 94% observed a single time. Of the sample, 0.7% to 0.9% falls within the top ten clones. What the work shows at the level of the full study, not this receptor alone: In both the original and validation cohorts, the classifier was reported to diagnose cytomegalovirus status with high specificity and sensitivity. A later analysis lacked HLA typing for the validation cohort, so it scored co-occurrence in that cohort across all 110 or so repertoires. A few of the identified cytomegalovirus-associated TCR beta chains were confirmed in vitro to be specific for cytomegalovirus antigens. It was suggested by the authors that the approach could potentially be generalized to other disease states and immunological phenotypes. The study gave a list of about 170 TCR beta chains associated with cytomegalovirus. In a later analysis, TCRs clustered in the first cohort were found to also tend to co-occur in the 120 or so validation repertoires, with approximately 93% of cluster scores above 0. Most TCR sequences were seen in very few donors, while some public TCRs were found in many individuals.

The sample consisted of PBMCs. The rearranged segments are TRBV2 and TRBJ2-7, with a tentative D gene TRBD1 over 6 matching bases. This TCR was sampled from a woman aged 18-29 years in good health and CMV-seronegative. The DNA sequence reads TGTGCCAGCAGTCCAGACAGGATCTACGAGCAGTACTTC. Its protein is CASSPDRIYEQYF.